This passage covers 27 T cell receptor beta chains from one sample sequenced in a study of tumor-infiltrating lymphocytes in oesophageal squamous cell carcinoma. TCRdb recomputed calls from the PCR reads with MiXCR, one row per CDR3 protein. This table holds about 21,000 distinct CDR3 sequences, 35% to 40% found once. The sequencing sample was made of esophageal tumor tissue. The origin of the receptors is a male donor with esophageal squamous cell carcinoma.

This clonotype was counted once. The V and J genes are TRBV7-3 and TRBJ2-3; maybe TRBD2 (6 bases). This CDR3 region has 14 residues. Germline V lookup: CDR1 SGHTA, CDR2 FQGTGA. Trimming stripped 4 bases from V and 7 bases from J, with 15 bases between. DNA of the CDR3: TGTGCCAGCAGCTCAGCGGAACTAGCAAATACGCAGTATTTT. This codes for CASSSAELANTQYF.

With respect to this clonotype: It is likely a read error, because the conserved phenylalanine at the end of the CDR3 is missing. CDR3 amino acids: CASSMGSSTSYEQYD. In DNA form, the CDR3 reads TGTGCCAGCAGCATGGGATCTTCCACCTCCTACGAGCAGTACGAT. The chain uses TRBV7-2 and TRBJ2-1; D is ambiguous. The DNA end is a closer match to TRBJ2-7, so the J assignment may be wrong. The CDR3 has 15 amino acids. The germline V gene has CDR1 SGHTA and CDR2 FQGNSA.

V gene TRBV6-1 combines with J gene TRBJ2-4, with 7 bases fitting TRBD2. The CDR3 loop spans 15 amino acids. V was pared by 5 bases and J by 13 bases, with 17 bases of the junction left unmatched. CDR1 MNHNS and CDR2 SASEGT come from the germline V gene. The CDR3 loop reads CASSPAGEGYNEQYF. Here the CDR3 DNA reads TGTGCCAGCAGTCCCGCGGGAGAAGGTTACAATGAGCAGTACTTC.

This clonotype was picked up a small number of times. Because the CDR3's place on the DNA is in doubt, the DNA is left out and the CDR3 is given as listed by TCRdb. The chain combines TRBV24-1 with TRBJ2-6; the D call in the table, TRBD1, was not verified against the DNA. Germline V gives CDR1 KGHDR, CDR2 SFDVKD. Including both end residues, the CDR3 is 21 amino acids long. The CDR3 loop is CATSDLLFGPGQPIGWLHLRF.

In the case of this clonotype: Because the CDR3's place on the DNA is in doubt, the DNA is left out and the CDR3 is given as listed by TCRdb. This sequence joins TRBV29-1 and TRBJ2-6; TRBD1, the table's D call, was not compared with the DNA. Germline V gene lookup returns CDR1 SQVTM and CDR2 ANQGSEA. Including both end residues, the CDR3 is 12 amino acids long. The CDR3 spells CSVGLVRAVLRF.

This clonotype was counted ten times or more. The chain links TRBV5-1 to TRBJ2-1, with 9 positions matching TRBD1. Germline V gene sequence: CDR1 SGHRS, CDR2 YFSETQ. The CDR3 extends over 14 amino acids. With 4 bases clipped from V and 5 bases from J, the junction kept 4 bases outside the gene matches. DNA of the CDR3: TGCGCCAGCAGCACCGGGACAGGGAACAATGAGCAGTTCTTC. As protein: CASSTGTGNNEQFF.

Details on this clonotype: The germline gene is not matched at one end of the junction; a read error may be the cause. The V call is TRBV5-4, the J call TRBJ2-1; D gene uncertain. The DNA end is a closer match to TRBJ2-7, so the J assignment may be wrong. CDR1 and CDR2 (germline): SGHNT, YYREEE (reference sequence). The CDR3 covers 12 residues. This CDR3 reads CASKTSSNEQYF. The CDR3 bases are TGTGCCAGCAAGACATCCTCCAACGAGCAGTACTTC.

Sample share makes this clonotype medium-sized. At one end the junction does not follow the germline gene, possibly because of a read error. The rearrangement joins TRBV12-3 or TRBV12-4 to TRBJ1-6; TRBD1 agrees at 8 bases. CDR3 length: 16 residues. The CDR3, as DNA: TGTGCCAGCAGGAGACAGGGGTTGGGTTATAATTCACCCCTCCACTTC. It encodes CASRRQGLGYNSPLHF.

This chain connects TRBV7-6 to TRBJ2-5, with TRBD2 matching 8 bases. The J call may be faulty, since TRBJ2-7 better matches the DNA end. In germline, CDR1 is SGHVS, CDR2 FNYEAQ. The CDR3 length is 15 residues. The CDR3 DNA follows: TGTGCCAGCAGCGTCTCTAGCGGGCTCTACTACGAGCAGTACTTC. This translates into CASSVSSGLYYEQYF.

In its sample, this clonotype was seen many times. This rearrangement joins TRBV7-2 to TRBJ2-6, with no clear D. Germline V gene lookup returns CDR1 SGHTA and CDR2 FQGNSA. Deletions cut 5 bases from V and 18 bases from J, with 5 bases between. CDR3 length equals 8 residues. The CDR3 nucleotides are TGTGCCAGCAGCCTCCAGACTTTC. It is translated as CASSLQTF.

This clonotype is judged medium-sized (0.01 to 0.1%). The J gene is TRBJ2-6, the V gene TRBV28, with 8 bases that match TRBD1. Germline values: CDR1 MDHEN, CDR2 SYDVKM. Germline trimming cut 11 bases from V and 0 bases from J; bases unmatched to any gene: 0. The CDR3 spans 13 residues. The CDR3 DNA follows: TGTGCCGGACAGGGCTCTGGGGCCAACGTCCTGACTTTC. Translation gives CAGQGSGANVLTF. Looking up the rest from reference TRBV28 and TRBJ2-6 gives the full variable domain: DVKVTQSSRYLVKRTGEKVFLECVQDMDHENMFWYRQDPGLGLRLIYFSYDVKMKEKGDIPEGYSVSREKKERFSLILESASTNQTSMYLCAGQGSGANVLTFGAGSRLTVL.

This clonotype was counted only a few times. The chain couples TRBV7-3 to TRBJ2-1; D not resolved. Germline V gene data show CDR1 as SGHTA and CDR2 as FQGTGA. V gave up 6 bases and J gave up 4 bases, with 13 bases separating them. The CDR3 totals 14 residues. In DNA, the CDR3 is TGTGCCAGCAGTCCAGAGACCAGTTACAATGAGCAGTTCTTC. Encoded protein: CASSPETSYNEQFF.

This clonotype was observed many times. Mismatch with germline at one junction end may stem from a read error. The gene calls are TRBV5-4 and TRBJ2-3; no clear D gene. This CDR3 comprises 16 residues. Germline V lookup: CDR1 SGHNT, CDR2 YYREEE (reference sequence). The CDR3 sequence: CASSLAADRNTDTQYF. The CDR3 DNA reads TGCGCCAGCAGCTTGGCCGCGGACCGGAACACAGATACGCAGTATTTT.

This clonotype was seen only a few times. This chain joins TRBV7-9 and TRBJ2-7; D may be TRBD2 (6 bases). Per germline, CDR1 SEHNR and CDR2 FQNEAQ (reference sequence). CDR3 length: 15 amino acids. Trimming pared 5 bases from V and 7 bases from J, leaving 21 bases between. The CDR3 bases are TGTGCCAGCAGCCCTTGGGAGGACTCCTACAATGAGCAGTACTTC. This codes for CASSPWEDSYNEQYF.

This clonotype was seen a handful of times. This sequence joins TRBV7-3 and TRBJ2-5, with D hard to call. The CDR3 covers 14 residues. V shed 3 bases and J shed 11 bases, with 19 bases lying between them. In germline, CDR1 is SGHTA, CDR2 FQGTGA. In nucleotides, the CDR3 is TGTGCCAGCAGCTTGGGGTCCAGATACAATGAGCAGTACTTC. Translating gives CASSLGSRYNEQYF.

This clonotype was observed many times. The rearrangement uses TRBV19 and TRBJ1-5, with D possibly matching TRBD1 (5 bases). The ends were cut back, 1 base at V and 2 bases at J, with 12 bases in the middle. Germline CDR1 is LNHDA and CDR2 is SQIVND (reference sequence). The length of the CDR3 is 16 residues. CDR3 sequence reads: CASSIGRAKGNQPQHF. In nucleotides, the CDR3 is TGTGCCAGTAGTATAGGCAGGGCAAAGGGCAATCAGCCCCAGCATTTT.

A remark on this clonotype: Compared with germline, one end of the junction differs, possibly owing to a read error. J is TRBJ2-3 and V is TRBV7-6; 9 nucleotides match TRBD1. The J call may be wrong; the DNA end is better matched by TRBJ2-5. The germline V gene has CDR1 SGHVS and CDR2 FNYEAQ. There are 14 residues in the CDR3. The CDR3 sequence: CASSTQGAGETQYF. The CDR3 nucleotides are TGTGCTAGCAGCACACAGGGGGCGGGTGAGACCCAGTACTTC.

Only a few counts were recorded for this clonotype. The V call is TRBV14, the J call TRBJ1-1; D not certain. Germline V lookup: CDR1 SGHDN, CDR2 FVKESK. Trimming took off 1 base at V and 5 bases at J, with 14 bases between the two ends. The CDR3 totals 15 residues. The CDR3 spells CASSQVAGAGTEAFF. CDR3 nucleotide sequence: TGTGCCAGCAGCCAAGTTGCGGGCGCGGGTACTGAAGCTTTCTTT.

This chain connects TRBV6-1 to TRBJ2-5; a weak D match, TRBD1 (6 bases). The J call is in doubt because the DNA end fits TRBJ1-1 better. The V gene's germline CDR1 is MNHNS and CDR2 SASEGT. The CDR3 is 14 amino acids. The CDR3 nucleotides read TGTGCCAGCAGTGAAGCAAGGACAGTAAATGAAGCTTTCTTT. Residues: CASSEARTVNEAFF.

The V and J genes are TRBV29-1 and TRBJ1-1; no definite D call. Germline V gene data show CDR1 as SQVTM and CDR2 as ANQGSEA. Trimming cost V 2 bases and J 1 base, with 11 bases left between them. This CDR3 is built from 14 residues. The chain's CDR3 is CSVETLKANTEAFF. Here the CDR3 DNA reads TGCAGCGTTGAAACCCTAAAGGCGAACACTGAAGCTTTCTTT.

CDR3 nucleotide sequence: TGTGCCAGCAGTTCCCGCGGAGGGGGTGACTATGGCTACACCTTC. Protein: CASSSRGGGDYGYTF. The V and J genes are TRBV6-5 and TRBJ1-2; a weak D match, TRBD1 (6 bases). This CDR3 has 15 amino acids. Between the trimmed V and J ends, which lost 4 bases and 3 bases, there was a span of 15 bases. Per the germline V gene, CDR1 is MNHEY and CDR2 is SVGAGI.

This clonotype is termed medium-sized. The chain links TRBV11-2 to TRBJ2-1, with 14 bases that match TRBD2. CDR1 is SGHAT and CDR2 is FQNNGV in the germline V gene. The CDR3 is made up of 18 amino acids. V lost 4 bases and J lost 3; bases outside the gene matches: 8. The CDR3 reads CASSYLGLAGVLYNEQFF. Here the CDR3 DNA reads TGTGCCAGCAGCTATCTGGGACTAGCGGGAGTCCTCTACAATGAGCAGTTCTTC.

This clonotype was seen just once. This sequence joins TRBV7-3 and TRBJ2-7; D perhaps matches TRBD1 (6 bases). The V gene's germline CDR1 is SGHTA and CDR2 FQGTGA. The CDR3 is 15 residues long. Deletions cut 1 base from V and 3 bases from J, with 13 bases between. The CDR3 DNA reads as TGTGCCAGCAGCTTAATGCCCGGGACACGCTACGAGCAGTACTTC. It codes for CASSLMPGTRYEQYF.

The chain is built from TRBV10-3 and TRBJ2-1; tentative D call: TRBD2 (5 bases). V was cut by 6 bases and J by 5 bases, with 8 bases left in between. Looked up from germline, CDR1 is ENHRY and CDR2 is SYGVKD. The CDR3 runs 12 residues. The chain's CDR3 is CAIRTGNNEQFF. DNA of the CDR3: TGTGCCATCAGGACGGGGAACAATGAGCAGTTCTTC.

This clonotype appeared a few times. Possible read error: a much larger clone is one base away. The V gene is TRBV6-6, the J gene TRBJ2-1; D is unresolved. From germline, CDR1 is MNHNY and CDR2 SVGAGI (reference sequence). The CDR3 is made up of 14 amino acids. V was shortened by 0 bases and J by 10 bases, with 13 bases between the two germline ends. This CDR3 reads CASSYSMSSYEQFF. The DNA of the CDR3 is TGTGCCAGCAGTTACTCGATGTCGTCCTACGAGCAGTTCTTC.

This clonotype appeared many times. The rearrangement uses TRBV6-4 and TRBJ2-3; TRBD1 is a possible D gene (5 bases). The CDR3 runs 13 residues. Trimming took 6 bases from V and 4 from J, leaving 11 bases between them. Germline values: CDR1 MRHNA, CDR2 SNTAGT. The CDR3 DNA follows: TGTGCCAGCAGCCAGGGTGATTCAGATACGCAGTATTTT. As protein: CASSQGDSDTQYF.

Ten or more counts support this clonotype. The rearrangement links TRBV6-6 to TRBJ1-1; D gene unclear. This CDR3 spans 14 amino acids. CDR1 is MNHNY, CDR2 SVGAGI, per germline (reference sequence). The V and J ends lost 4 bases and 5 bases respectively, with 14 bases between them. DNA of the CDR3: TGTGCCAGCAGTTTGGAGGACGGGTGGACTGAAGCTTTCTTT. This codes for CASSLEDGWTEAFF.